One sample yielded the 3 T cell receptor beta chains listed below, sequenced in a study of CD8 T cells in ankylosing spondylitis. In TCRdb, the 5' RACE reads were re-called with MiXCR into one record per CDR3 protein. The sample shows about 250,000 distinct CDR3 sequences, about 10% of them seen only once. The sequencing sample was made of blood, either unsorted or a sorted T cell fraction (not recorded which). The receptors were sampled from a male donor with ankylosing spondylitis or in good health (not recorded which).

There are many counts of this clonotype. The chain recombines TRBV13 with TRBJ2-2; D remains unclear. CDR1 and CDR2 (germline): PRHDT, FYEKMQ (reference sequence). The CDR3 contains 16 residues. V was pared by 2 bases and J by 2 bases, with 12 bases between. The CDR3 DNA reads as TGTGCCAGCAGCTTAATAGGGATGGGCAACACCGGGGAGCTGTTTTTT. Translated: CASSLIGMGNTGELFF.

This sequence joins TRBV6-5 and TRBJ1-1; no clear D. Germline values: CDR1 MNHEY, CDR2 SVGAGI. The CDR3 spans 11 residues. Between the trimmed V and J ends, which lost 2 bases and 11 bases, there was a span of 9 bases. In DNA form, the CDR3 reads TGTGCCAGCAGTTACGAGGGCACGGCTTTCTTT. This encodes CASSYEGTAFF.

This clonotype was counted at least ten times. At one end the junction does not follow the germline gene, possibly because of a read error. V gene TRBV5-8 combines with J gene TRBJ1-1; 9 bases fit TRBD1. The CDR3 runs to 15 residues. In germline, CDR1 is SGHTS, CDR2 YDEGEE. The CDR3 nucleotides read TGCGCCAGCAGCCTTAGGGGACAGGGGAACACTGAAGCTTTCTTT. It translates to CASSLRGQGNTEAFF.